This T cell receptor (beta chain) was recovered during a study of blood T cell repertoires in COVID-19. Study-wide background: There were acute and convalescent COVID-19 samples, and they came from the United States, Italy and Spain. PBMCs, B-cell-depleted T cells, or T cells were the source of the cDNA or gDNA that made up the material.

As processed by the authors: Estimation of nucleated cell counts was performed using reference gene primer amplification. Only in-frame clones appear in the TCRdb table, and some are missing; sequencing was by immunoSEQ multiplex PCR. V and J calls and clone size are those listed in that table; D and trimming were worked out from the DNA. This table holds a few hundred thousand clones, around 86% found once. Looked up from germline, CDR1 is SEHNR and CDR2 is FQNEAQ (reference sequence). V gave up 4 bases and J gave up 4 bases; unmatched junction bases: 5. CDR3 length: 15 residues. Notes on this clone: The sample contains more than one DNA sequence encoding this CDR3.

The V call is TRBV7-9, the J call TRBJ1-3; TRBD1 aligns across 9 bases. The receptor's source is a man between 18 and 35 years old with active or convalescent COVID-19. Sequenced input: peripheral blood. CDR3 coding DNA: TGTGCCAGCAGCTGGGGACAGGGCTCAGGAAACACCATATATTTT. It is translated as CASSWGQGSGNTIYF.